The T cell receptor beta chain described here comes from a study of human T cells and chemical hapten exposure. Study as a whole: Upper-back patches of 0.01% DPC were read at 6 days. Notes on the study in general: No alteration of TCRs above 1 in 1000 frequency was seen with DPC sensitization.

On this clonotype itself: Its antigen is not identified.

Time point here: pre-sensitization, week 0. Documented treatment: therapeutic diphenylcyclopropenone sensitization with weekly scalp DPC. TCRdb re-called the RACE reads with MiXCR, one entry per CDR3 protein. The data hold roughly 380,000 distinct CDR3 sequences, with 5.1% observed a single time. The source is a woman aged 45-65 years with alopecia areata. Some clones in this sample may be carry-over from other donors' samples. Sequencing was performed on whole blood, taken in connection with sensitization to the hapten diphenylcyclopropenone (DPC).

CDR3 sequence (DNA): TGTGCCAGCAGTTGGCGGATAGCCAAAAACATTCAGTACTTC. It translates to CASSWRIAKNIQYF. This chain joins TRBV28 and TRBJ2-4; no definite D call. V was shortened by 4 bases and J by 0 bases, with 7 bases between the two germline ends. The CDR3 is made up of 14 amino acids. Per the germline V gene, CDR1 is MDHEN and CDR2 is SYDVKM.